The 26 T cell receptor beta chains listed next were all sequenced from one sample in a study of blood T cells in healthy people across ages. PCR was performed a second time for about 6 to 12 cycles using a sample-barcoded 5' primer and a J-beta primer mix. A single record per CDR3 protein comes from TCRdb applying MiXCR to the 5' RACE reads. The table shows about 970,000 distinct CDR3 sequences, with roughly 51% occurring only once. Specimen: blood. The receptor source for this set is an older woman in good health.

The table lists this clonotype with a count of one. The chain has TRBV19 and TRBJ1-5; D not certain. Trimming pared 9 bases from V and 4 bases from J, leaving 13 bases between. The CDR3 spans 13 residues. Germline loops: CDR1 LNHDA, CDR2 SQIVND (reference sequence). The CDR3 reads CASNGVTNQPQHF. CDR3 coding DNA: TGTGCCAGCAATGGGGTGACGAATCAGCCCCAGCATTTT. Looking up the rest from reference TRBV19 and TRBJ1-5 gives the full variable domain: DGGITQSPKYLFRKEGQNVTLSCEQNLNHDAMYWYRQDPGQGLRLIYYSQIVNDFQKGDIAEGYSVSREKKESFPLTVTSAQKNPTAFYLCASNGVTNQPQHFGDGTRLSIL.

This clonotype was recorded a few times. This chain links TRBV12-3 or TRBV12-4 with TRBJ1-6, with TRBD1 matching over 10 bases. This CDR3 is 14 amino acids long. The trim removed 6 bases at V and 8 bases at J, leaving 4 bases unmatched. CDR3 in DNA: TGTGCCAGCAGCCGGGACAGGGGTGATTCACCCCTCCACTTT. Translating gives CASSRDRGDSPLHF.

The CDR3 DNA follows: TGTGCCAGCAGTTACTCCCTGAGTTCCACAAGGACTGAAGCTTTCTTT. This gives the protein CASSYSLSSTRTEAFF. The chain is built from TRBV6-5 and TRBJ1-1; D ambiguous. Trimming removed 0 bases at V and 5 bases at J, with 16 bases between. The CDR3 length is 16 residues. Germline values: CDR1 MNHEY, CDR2 SVGAGI.

This clonotype came up a few times. This chain joins TRBV20-1 and TRBJ2-5; D tentatively reads TRBD1 or TRBD2 (5 bases each). From germline, CDR1 is DFQATT and CDR2 SNEGSKA (reference sequence). The CDR3 extends over 14 amino acids. Trimming shortened V by 6 bases and J by 2 bases, and 16 bases separated the two germline ends. Here the CDR3 reads CSATRGVTQETQYF. The DNA for the CDR3 is TGCAGTGCCACCCGAGGGGTTACACAAGAGACCCAGTACTTC.

This clonotype was recorded only once. CDR3 nucleotides: TGTGCCAGCAGCTTACACCGAGGGACAGGGAACACCGGGGAGCTGTTTTTT. Its protein product is CASSLHRGTGNTGELFF. The chain recombines TRBV7-2 with TRBJ2-2; 8 bases line up with TRBD1. Germline V gene sequence: CDR1 SGHTA, CDR2 FQGNSA. The length of the CDR3 is 17 residues. V shed 2 bases, J shed 1 base, and the junction held 6 bases outside the gene matches.

This chain joins TRBV20-1 and TRBJ2-3, with D perhaps being TRBD1 or TRBD2 (6 bases each). V lost 4 bases, J lost 1 base, and 12 bases lay in between. Germline assignment: CDR1 DFQATT and CDR2 SNEGSKA (reference sequence). The CDR3 consists of 14 residues. Here the CDR3 DNA reads TGCAGTGCTACCACGGGGGCCGGCACAGATACGCAGTATTTT. It codes for CSATTGAGTDTQYF.

A few counts support this clonotype. The DNA of the CDR3 is TGCGCCAGCAGCTCGGGACAGGGTCCCTACAATGAGCAGTTCTTC. It yields the protein CASSSGQGPYNEQFF. This rearrangement joins TRBV5-1 to TRBJ2-1; 9 bases agree with TRBD1. J was trimmed by 2 bases and V by 3 bases; bases with no gene match: 3. The CDR3 contains 15 residues. Germline V gives CDR1 SGHRS, CDR2 YFSETQ.

CDR3 sequence reads: CASSQAVYVGRELVMGSYEQYF. The CDR3 nucleotides read TGCGCCAGCAGCCAAGCGGTGTACGTCGGGCGGGAGCTGGTGATGGGGTCCTACGAGCAGTACTTC. This chain joins TRBV4-3 and TRBJ2-7, with 7 bases fitting TRBD2. The CDR3 runs to 22 residues. Trimming took 1 base from V and 1 from J; bases not matched to a gene: 25. CDR1 and CDR2 from the germline V gene are LGHNA and YSLEER.

There are a few counts of this clonotype. The chain carries TRBV27 and TRBJ1-2, with a weak D call TRBD1 (5 bases). V dropped 4 bases and J dropped 5 bases, with 14 bases sitting between them. The CDR3 is 14 residues long. Germline V gene lookup returns CDR1 MNHEY and CDR2 SMNVEV (reference sequence). The CDR3 DNA reads as TGTGCCAGCAGTTCATATGGGGACCGTTATGGCTACACCTTC. Amino acids: CASSSYGDRYGYTF.

The chain couples TRBV7-2 to TRBJ2-7, with D unclear. CDR1 is SGHTA and CDR2 is FQGNSA in the germline V gene. V lost 2 bases and J 6 bases, leaving 5 bases between the germline ends. This CDR3 is 11 amino acids long. This CDR3 is CASSLKVEQYF. CDR3 nucleotide sequence: TGTGCCAGCAGCTTAAAGGTCGAGCAGTACTTC.

This chain uses TRBV14 with TRBJ2-6; weak D call: TRBD1 (6 bases). Germline loops: CDR1 SGHDN, CDR2 FVKESK. V dropped 9 bases and J dropped 1 base, with 25 bases sitting between them. The CDR3 loop spans 19 amino acids. CDR3 DNA: TGTGCCAGTTCTCCTTGGACAGTCCAGAGGGTGTCTGGGGCCAACGTCCTGACTTTC. Protein product: CASSPWTVQRVSGANVLTF.

This clonotype has more than one count but fewer than ten. This sequence joins TRBV20-1 and TRBJ2-1; D may be TRBD1 (6 bases). This CDR3 is 14 amino acids long. Germline V lookup: CDR1 DFQATT, CDR2 SNEGSKA (reference sequence). The V end lost 3 bases, the J end lost 6 bases, and 15 bases lay between the germline ends. CDR3 sequence (DNA): TGCAGTGCTAGCGACACAGGGAGTGGCAATGAGCAGTTCTTC. This sequence encodes CSASDTGSGNEQFF.

The rearrangement joins TRBV28 to TRBJ1-1; no clear D. Between the trimmed V and J ends, which lost 10 bases and 1 base, there was a span of 10 bases. In germline, CDR1 is MDHEN, CDR2 SYDVKM. The CDR3 contains 12 residues. CDR3 DNA sequence: TGTGCCACCGCCGAGGGGAACACTGAAGCTTTCTTT. This sequence encodes CATAEGNTEAFF.

Turning to this clonotype: At one end the junction does not follow the germline gene, possibly because of a read error. The chain uses TRBV6-1 and TRBJ2-2, with 10 bases aligning to TRBD2. This CDR3 has 15 residues. The germline V gene has CDR1 MNHNS and CDR2 SASEGT. The CDR3 reads CASREAGGRTGELFF. In DNA, the CDR3 is TGTGCCAGCAGGGAAGCGGGAGGGCGCACCGGGGAGCTGTTTTTT.

Ten or more counts support this clonotype. The chain carries TRBV29-1 and TRBJ2-6; no definite D call. The CDR3 spans 15 residues. Per the germline V gene, CDR1 is SQVTM and CDR2 is ANQGSEA. Trimming cost V 5 bases and J 0 bases, with 11 bases left between them. CDR3 sequence: CSVFGSTSGANVLTF. As DNA, the CDR3 is TGCAGCGTTTTCGGCAGCACCTCTGGGGCCAACGTCCTGACTTTC.

The rearrangement joins TRBV7-2 to TRBJ2-5; TRBD2 matches 7 bases. Germline V gives CDR1 SGHTA, CDR2 FQGNSA. This CDR3 contains 15 residues. V lost 1 base and J lost 6; bases outside the gene matches: 8. DNA for the CDR3: TGTGCCAGCAGCTTAGTTGCGGGAGAATGGAAGACCCAGTACTTC. Translating gives CASSLVAGEWKTQYF.

The chain recombines TRBV4-1 with TRBJ2-2; a weak D match, TRBD1 (6 bases). The CDR3 is made up of 17 amino acids. Germline V gene sequence: CDR1 MGHRA, CDR2 YSYEKL. Trimming left V 2 bases short and J 1 base short, with 14 bases between. The CDR3 DNA is TGCGCCAGCAGCCAAAGTGGGGACAACCTGAACACCGGGGAGCTGTTTTTT. This sequence encodes CASSQSGDNLNTGELFF.

J is TRBJ2-7 and V is TRBV7-2, with 11 bases identical to TRBD2. Germline CDR1 and CDR2: SGHTA and FQGNSA. With 1 base clipped from V and 0 bases from J, the junction kept 8 bases outside the gene matches. The CDR3 consists of 18 residues. CDR3 sequence reads: CASSLDSSLAGASYEQYF. The CDR3 bases are TGTGCCAGCAGCTTAGACAGCTCACTAGCGGGGGCCTCCTACGAGCAGTACTTC. The full variable domain, in which reference TRBV7-2 and TRBJ2-7 provide the parts outside the CDR3, is GAGVSQSPSNKVTEKGKDVELRCDPISGHTALYWYRQSLGQGLEFLIYFQGNSAPDKSGLPSDRFSAERTGGSVSTLTIQRTQQEDSAVYLCASSLDSSLAGASYEQYFGPGTRLTVT.

This clonotype was observed a handful of times. This chain joins TRBV6-6 and TRBJ2-5; D is tentatively TRBD1 or TRBD2 (5 bases each). The last part of the DNA fits TRBJ2-7 better; the J call may be wrong. Germline assignment: CDR1 MNHNY and CDR2 SVGAGI (reference sequence). CDR3 length: 15 amino acids. This CDR3 is CASSYSPGTHGEQYF. DNA for the CDR3: TGTGCCAGCAGTTACTCGCCCGGGACCCACGGCGAGCAGTACTTC.

The chain carries TRBV10-3 and TRBJ2-1, with D hard to call. The CDR3 spans 15 residues. The germline gives CDR1 ENHRY, CDR2 SYGVKD. V dropped 2 bases and J dropped 1 base, with 9 bases sitting between them. The CDR3 DNA follows: TGTGCCATCAGTGAGCTTACGGAGTCCTACAATGAGCAGTTCTTC. This encodes CAISELTESYNEQFF.

This clonotype has at least ten counts. The chain is built from TRBV14 and TRBJ2-5; D is undetermined. The CDR3 consists of 17 residues. V lost 3 bases to trimming and J lost 0 bases, with 17 bases between them. Germline CDR1 reads SGHDN; CDR2 reads FVKESK. This CDR3 reads CASSHAFSRRYQETQYF. For the CDR3, the DNA is TGTGCCAGCAGCCACGCTTTCTCCCGGCGGTACCAAGAGACCCAGTACTTC. Based on the CDR3 plus reference TRBV14 and TRBJ2-5, the full variable domain is EAGVTQFPSHSVIEKGQTVTLRCDPISGHDNLYWYRRVMGKEIKFLLHFVKESKQDESGMPNNRFLAERTGGTYSTLKVQPAELEDSGVYFCASSHAFSRRYQETQYFGPGTRLLVL.

The chain uses TRBV15 and TRBJ2-3; possible D gene TRBD1, 8 bases. Germline CDR1 and CDR2: LNHNV and YYDKDF (reference sequence). CDR3 length: 15 amino acids. The V end was cut by 5 bases, the J end by 5 bases, with 17 bases between. CDR3 nucleotides: TGTGCCACCAGCCCCCGGACAGGGAGGGTAGATACGCAGTATTTT. Translated: CATSPRTGRVDTQYF.

This clonotype was picked up a small number of times. The CDR3 is CAISEPTSGNSETQYF. CDR3 in DNA: TGTGCCATCAGTGAGCCGACTAGCGGGAATTCAGAGACCCAGTACTTC. The chain uses TRBV10-3 and TRBJ2-5, with 11 bases aligning to TRBD2. The germline gives CDR1 ENHRY, CDR2 SYGVKD. CDR3 length equals 16 residues. V shed 2 bases and J 4 bases; nucleotides not matched to a gene: 6.

V and J are TRBV12-3 or TRBV12-4 and TRBJ2-3; TRBD2 is a possible D gene (6 bases). The CDR3 is 14 amino acids. Trimming took off 6 bases at V and 0 bases at J, with 10 bases between the two ends. CDR3 amino acids: CASRTRESTDTQYF. The CDR3 region has the DNA TGTGCCAGCAGAACCCGGGAGAGCACAGATACGCAGTATTTT.

V and J are TRBV6-1 and TRBJ1-1, with no clear D. Germline CDR1 reads MNHNS; CDR2 reads SASEGT. This CDR3 is built from 16 residues. With 5 bases removed from V and 0 bases from J, the gap between germline ends came to 16 bases. The CDR3 coding sequence is TGTGCCAGCAGTCTAGTGAAGGGAAACCTGAACACTGAAGCTTTCTTT. Protein sequence: CASSLVKGNLNTEAFF.

The chain joins TRBV11-3 to TRBJ2-7; the match to TRBD2 covers 7 bases. The V gene's germline CDR1 is SGHNT and CDR2 YENEEA. The CDR3 is 15 amino acids. J lost 7 bases, V lost 5 bases, and 14 bases had no gene match. The CDR3, as DNA: TGTGCCAGCAGCCGTGGACTAGGACGGACGGAGGAGCAGTACTTC. Amino acid sequence: CASSRGLGRTEEQYF.